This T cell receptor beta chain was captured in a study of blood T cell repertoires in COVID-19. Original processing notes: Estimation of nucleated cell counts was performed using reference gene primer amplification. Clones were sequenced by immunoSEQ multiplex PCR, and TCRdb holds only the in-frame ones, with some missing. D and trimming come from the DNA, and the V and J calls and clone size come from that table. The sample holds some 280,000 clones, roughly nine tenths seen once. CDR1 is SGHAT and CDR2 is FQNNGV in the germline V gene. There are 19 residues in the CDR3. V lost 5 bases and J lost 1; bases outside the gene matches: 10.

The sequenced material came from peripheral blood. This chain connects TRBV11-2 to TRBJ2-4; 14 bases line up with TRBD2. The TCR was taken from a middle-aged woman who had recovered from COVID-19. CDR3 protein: CASSAGTSGSWEAKNIQYF. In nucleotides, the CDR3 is TGTGCCAGCAGCGCCGGGACTAGCGGGAGTTGGGAGGCCAAAAACATTCAGTACTTC.